These 6 T cell receptor beta chains originate from one sample sequenced in a study of blood T cell repertoires in COVID-19. Generated by immunoSEQ multiplex PCR, the TCRdb table keeps only in-frame clones and is missing some. The sample lists about 290,000 clones; around 86% were seen once. The sequencing input was peripheral blood. Receptors were obtained from a woman aged 35 to 49 who had recovered from COVID-19.

V is TRBV29-1 and J is TRBJ2-6; 11 bases align to TRBD1. This CDR3 comprises 20 residues. Germline values: CDR1 SQVTM, CDR2 ANQGSEA. Trimming removed 4 bases from V and 1 base from J; junction bases left unmatched: 15. For the CDR3, the DNA is TGCAGCGTTGTTCTACCCCTCCGGGACAGGGGGATATCTGGGGCCAACGTCCTGACTTTC. The encoded protein is CSVVLPLRDRGISGANVLTF.

The CDR3 is CASRGRYRGIKETQYF. The CDR3 bases are TGTGCCAGCAGAGGGAGGTACCGGGGTATTAAAGAGACCCAGTACTTC. The chain links TRBV6-6 to TRBJ2-5; maybe TRBD2 (6 bases). The CDR3 consists of 16 residues. V gave up 6 bases and J gave up 3 bases, with 20 bases separating them. Germline V lookup: CDR1 MNHNY, CDR2 SVGAGI (reference sequence).

The chain carries TRBV9 and TRBJ2-5; perhaps TRBD2 as D (5 bases). Germline V lookup: CDR1 SGDLS, CDR2 YYNGEE. With 6 bases removed from V and 2 bases from J, the gap between germline ends came to 11 bases. The CDR3 extends over 13 amino acids. Here the CDR3 reads CASTSGGQETQYF. Written as DNA, the CDR3 is TGTGCCAGCACCAGCGGAGGACAAGAGACCCAGTACTTC.

This rearrangement joins TRBV28 to TRBJ2-2, with D perhaps TRBD1 (5 bases). This CDR3 spans 13 amino acids. Germline-derived CDR1 and CDR2 are MDHEN and SYDVKM. V lost 5 bases, J lost 4 bases, and 8 bases lay in between. Here the CDR3 reads CASSDRFTGELFF. Written as DNA, the CDR3 is TGTGCCAGCAGTGACAGATTCACCGGGGAGCTGTTTTTT.

CDR3 DNA sequence: TGTGCCAGCAGCATAGGACTAGCGTCGGACAATGAGCAGTTCTTC. This translates into CASSIGLASDNEQFF. The chain joins TRBV9 to TRBJ2-1; 9 positions match TRBD2. Germline trimming cut 4 bases from V and 5 bases from J; bases unmatched to any gene: 7. This CDR3 is 15 amino acids long. Germline V lookup: CDR1 SGDLS, CDR2 YYNGEE.

The genes are TRBV5-1 and TRBJ1-2; 8 bases map to TRBD1. Germline CDR1 is SGHRS and CDR2 is YFSETQ. Losses at the gene ends were 3 bases for V and 5 bases for J; bases not matched to a gene: 6. The CDR3 sequence is 14 residues long. DNA for the CDR3: TGCGCCAGCAGCTCCGGCGGACAGGGTTATGGCTACACCTTC. This codes for CASSSGGQGYGYTF.